The entry below describes one T cell receptor beta chain. It has no known antigen specificity. There are no base qualities to consult, and no much larger clone falls within one base. Per the publication, the time point label means: human tissue collected at research (rapid) autopsy. Three non-HCT comparator patients with other cancers, having at least five GI tract samples and no known GI disease at death, were selected retrospectively. After a median post-mortem interval of about 9.1 hours, autopsy tissues were collected, including GI sites from esophagus to rectum, liver, skin, and lymphoid organs such as spleen. Autopsy specimens were bisected, with one portion flash-frozen in liquid nitrogen and the remainder formalin-fixed, and GI outer muscle layers were removed. To extract genomic DNA from frozen tissues, either the Mag-Bind Blood & Tissue DNA HDQ 96 Kit on a Chemagic 360 or the DNeasy Blood & Tissue Kit was used. Because of concern about red blood cell contamination, extracted DNA underwent additional purification with the Genomic DNA Clean & Concentrator-25 kit.

Spanning cysteine to phenylalanine, the CDR3 consists of 14 amino acids. Solely the CDR3 DNA is kept, with 42 bases framed from the first base. CDR1 and CDR2, per the germline V gene, are SNHLY and FYNNEI. Trimming at the junction amounts to 6 bases on V and 2 bases on J, and the germline ends lie 12 bases apart. These data come from a study of tissue T cells after allogeneic stem cell transplantation (dated 2022 in TCRdb). Notes on the research overall: When multiple samples of a tissue existed, pathologist review of H&E sections prioritized samples with histologically apparent lymphocytes for sequencing. Using research autopsies of patients with and without GVHD, plus mouse models of GVHD, the study profiled TCR beta repertoires across many tissues. On the human side, the study was prospective and observational, with no blinding or randomization.

Libraries came from the immunoSEQ multiplex PCR assay. Adaptive Biotechnologies performed TCRbeta CDR3 sequencing at survey depth and reported CDR3 sequences, V/J genes, productive frequency, and template counts. TCR beta CDR3 regions were amplified from genomic DNA rather than RNA. Concerning the study's data processing: Jensen-Shannon divergence was used to quantify pairwise repertoire overlap between tissues, with a value of 1 meaning complete divergence and a value of 0 meaning identical repertoires. Tissues were grouped by single-linkage agglomerative hierarchical clustering of pairwise JSD values, and the clustering results were shown as dendrograms. GLIPH2 was run on all patient samples with simulation_depth 1000, kmer_min_depth 3 and cdr3_length_cutoff 8, and groups with more than two unique CDR3s were retained. In a standardized tissue-overlap score, Jaccard GLIPH-group overlap across patients was extrapolated to a standard repertoire size of 1000 clones. To look at how diversity was associated with clinical or experimental variables, linear mixed-effect models were used, with tissue treated as a fixed effect and individual treated as a random effect. Held by TCRdb, this immuneACCESS table contains in-frame sequences only and omits some clones. Under half of the omission traces to an unresolved V gene where checked; the cause of the rest is unknown. D and trimming were read from the DNA, whereas the V and J calls and clone size are those reported in that table. The table for this sample lists fewer than 2,000 clones; about 72% of them were counted only once. Together, the top ten hold 20% to 25% of the sample.

General study outcomes and caveats: Within patients, how anatomically similar the tissues were was a key factor in shaping TCR repertoire composition, regardless of disease or transplant status. For the non-GVHD comparator patients, no blood samples were available. Which tissue TCRs were alloreactive or antigen-specific was not determined in the study, and some clones might have been persisting host cells. A small and clinically heterogeneous patient cohort was studied, and sampling depth was acknowledged as a limitation. Only a few T cell clones appeared in more than one patient, yet motif-based clustering showed tissue-specific repertoire signatures that were shared between patients. In both patients and mice, T cells from blood and spleen picked up only a limited part of the TCR repertoire that was detected in tissues.

Here the chain combines TRBV2 and TRBJ2-3, with a tentative D call of TRBD1 or TRBD2, each matching 5 bases. Sequenced material: tissue from the stomach, taken at autopsy. This clonotype originated in a female donor at least 60 years old with lung cancer. CDR3 protein: CASRAGTPTDTQYF. The nucleotides read TGTGCCAGCAGAGCAGGGACCCCCACAGATACGCAGTATTTT.